A selection of T cell receptor beta chains follows, all from one sample in a study of blood T cells in healthy people across ages. TCRdb ran MiXCR on the 5' RACE reads and lists one entry per CDR3 protein. In the table there are 780,000 or so distinct CDR3 sequences, 25% of which are singletons. This sample was also put to use in a study of T cells of mothers and their children.

Sequencing input: blood. These receptors all stem from a boy aged 5-17 years in good health. Both conserved end residues are part of each CDR3. Fields, in order: V gene, J gene, D gene, clone size, CDR3 DNA, CDR3 protein. A D gene is named only where the DNA matches it firmly. Clone size is stated in some rows and not others, as once, few, many or a class when expanded.

TRBV4-1,TRBJ2-7,-,many,TGCGCCAGCAGCCAAGCACCCAACCTCGGCGAGCAGTACTTC,CASSQAPNLGEQYF
TRBV4-3,TRBJ1-1,-,-,TGCGCCAGCAGCCAAGAGTCCTACGCTGAAGCTTTCTTT,CASSQESYAEAFF
TRBV28,TRBJ2-1,TRBD2,-,TGTGCCACTAACCCGACTAGCGGAAGGTACAATGAGCAGTTCTTC,CATNPTSGRYNEQFF
TRBV24-1,TRBJ2-1,-,few,TGTGCCACCAGTGATTTCGGTTCAGACAATGAGCAGTTCTTC,CATSDFGSDNEQFF
TRBV28,TRBJ2-7,TRBD2,-,TGTGCCAGCAGTTTAGGGAGGGCCCCTACCTACGAGCAGTACTTC,CASSLGRAPTYEQYF
TRBV6-5,TRBJ2-7,-,-,TGTGCCAGCAGTCAGGACCCATCGACTCCGTTCTACGAGCAGTACTTC,CASSQDPSTPFYEQYF
TRBV20-1,TRBJ1-5,-,once,TGCAGTGCTAGAGCTCAGGTTCTGGGCAGGGGATATAGCAATCAGCCCCAGCATTTT,CSARAQVLGRGYSNQPQHF
TRBV11-2,TRBJ2-1,TRBD2,-,TGTGCCAGCAGCTTTCTAGCGGGTTCCTACTACAATGAGCAGTTCTTC,CASSFLAGSYYNEQFF
TRBV6-5,TRBJ1-2,-,-,TGTGCCAGCAGCAACGGAGGGGCCTATGGCTACACCTTC,CASSNGGAYGYTF
TRBV28,TRBJ2-7,-,-,TGTGCCAGCAGTCTAAGAGTACTCCACGAGCAGTACTTC,CASSLRVLHEQYF
TRBV7-6,TRBJ2-1,-,-,TGTGCCAGCAGCTTAGGATGGGGACTGACGTACAATGAGCAGTTCTTC,CASSLGWGLTYNEQFF
TRBV7-9,TRBJ2-5,TRBD1,-,TGTGCCAGCAGCTTAGTTGGGACAGCTTTCAAAGAGACCCAGTACTTC,CASSLVGTAFKETQYF
TRBV6-2/TRBV6-3,TRBJ2-1,TRBD2,-,TGTGCCAGCAGTTACTCGGGCCTAGCGGGAGCACCCTACAATGAGCAGTTCTTC,CASSYSGLAGAPYNEQFF
TRBV24-1,TRBJ2-5,-,-,TGTGCCACCAGTGATTTCGACAGAACCCAGTACTTC,CATSDFDRTQYF
TRBV20-1,TRBJ2-3,TRBD2,-,TGCAGTGCTTTCCGGACTAGCGTAAGCACAGATACGCAGTATTTT,CSAFRTSVSTDTQYF
TRBV4-1,TRBJ2-7,TRBD2,-,TGCGCCAGCAGCCAGATAGCGGGGACTACCTACGAGCAGTACTTC,CASSQIAGTTYEQYF
TRBV6-5,TRBJ2-1,-,-,TGTGCCAGCAGTTACGCCGGGGCGGTCTCCTACAATGAGCAGTTCTTC,CASSYAGAVSYNEQFF
TRBV28,TRBJ2-7,-,-,TGTGCCAGCAGTTTTCGCCTCTCCGCCGGCGAGCAGTACTTC,CASSFRLSAGEQYF
TRBV27,TRBJ2-7,TRBD1,-,TGTGCCAGCAGTCGCCGGGACAGCTACTACGAGCAGTACTTC,CASSRRDSYYEQYF
TRBV7-9,TRBJ1-4,TRBD1,-,TGTGCCAGCAGCCACCGGGACAGGGATGAAAAACTGTTTTTT,CASSHRDRDEKLFF
TRBV28,TRBJ2-6,-,few,TGTGCCAGCAGGAGCGAGGGGGCTGGGGCCAACGTCCTGACTTTC,CASRSEGAGANVLTF
TRBV20-1,TRBJ2-7,-,-,TGCAGTGCTAGAGATTGTGACCATCACTACGAGCAGTACTTC,CSARDCDHHYEQYF
TRBV11-2,TRBJ2-3,TRBD2,-,TGTGCCAGCAGCACGCCCCCGGGGGGACGAAGCACAGATACGCAGTATTTT,CASSTPPGGRSTDTQYF
TRBV27,TRBJ2-1,-,-,TGTGCCAGCAGTTTATCGGGACAAATTGAGCAGTTCTTC,CASSLSGQIEQFF
TRBV5-1,TRBJ2-1,TRBD1,few,TGCGCCAGCAGCTCCTACGGGGACAGGCCCTACAATGAGCAGTTCTTC,CASSSYGDRPYNEQFF
TRBV15,TRBJ1-1,-,few,TGTGCCACTCAAGCAAGGGGGAGGACTGAAGCTTTCTTT,CATQARGRTEAFF
TRBV5-6,TRBJ2-2,-,few,TGTGCCAGCAGCTTGGGACAACGAACCGGGGAGCTGTTTTTT,CASSLGQRTGELFF
TRBV27,TRBJ1-1,-,few,TGTGCCAGCAGTCAAACGGTGTATCTATTGAACACTGAAGCTTTCTTT,CASSQTVYLLNTEAFF
TRBV15,TRBJ2-5,TRBD2,-,TGTGCCACCAGCAGAGGACCTAGCGGGAGGACCTTTCGGGGGGAGACCCAGTACTTC,CATSRGPSGRTFRGETQYF
TRBV12-5,TRBJ1-1,-,-,TGTGCTAGTGGTCCTGGACGGGTGACGGGCACTGAAGCTTTCTTT,CASGPGRVTGTEAFF
TRBV6-6,TRBJ2-1,TRBD2,few,TGTGCCAGCAGTTACTTGGCGGGGGGGTACTACAATGAGCAGTTCTTC,CASSYLAGGYYNEQFF
TRBV11-2,TRBJ2-1,-,-,TGTGCCAGCAGCCCAGTGGCCAGGGGCTCCTACAATGAGCAGTTCTTC,CASSPVARGSYNEQFF
TRBV7-2,TRBJ2-6,TRBD1,few,TGTGCCAGCAGAGACAGGGTCAGCTCTGGGGCCAACGTCCTGACTTTC,CASRDRVSSGANVLTF
TRBV11-2,TRBJ2-7,TRBD1,few,TGTGCCAGCAGCTTTCCCTCCCGGGACAGGTCCTCCTACGAGCAGTACTTC,CASSFPSRDRSSYEQYF
TRBV20-1,TRBJ2-7,-,few,TGCAGTGCCGCAACGGGGCCGTCTTCCGTGCAGTACTTC,CSAATGPSSVQYF
TRBV18,TRBJ2-7,-,-,TGTGCCAGCTCACCAGGCGACGGTGGCTACGAGCAGTACTTC,CASSPGDGGYEQYF
TRBV5-1,TRBJ2-4,TRBD2,-,TGCGCCAGCAGCTTGAGCGGGAGGGACGAAAACATTCAGTACTTC,CASSLSGRDENIQYF